These 16 T cell receptor beta chains share one sample of origin, sequenced in a study of blood T cell repertoires in COVID-19. Sequenced by immunoSEQ multiplex PCR; TCRdb stores in-frame clones only, minus some. The sample records about 210,000 clones, 82% being singletons. The sample taken for sequencing was peripheral blood. These receptor sequences come from a woman in her 70s with COVID-19, enrolled during active disease.

The V and J genes are TRBV5-6 and TRBJ1-4; the D is unclear. Deletions cut 0 bases from V and 6 bases from J, with 9 bases between. CDR1 SGHDT and CDR2 YYEEEE come from the germline V gene. The CDR3 has 14 amino acids. The CDR3 region is CASSLARRDEKLFF. The CDR3, as DNA: TGTGCCAGCAGCTTGGCTCGTCGGGATGAAAAACTGTTTTTT. Supplemented by reference TRBV5-6 and TRBJ1-4, the full variable domain reads DAGVTQSPTHLIKTRGQQVTLRCSPKSGHDTVSWYQQALGQGPQFIFQYYEEEERQRGNFPDRFSGHQFPNYSSELNVNALLLGDSALYLCASSLARRDEKLFFGSGTQLSVL.

This clone occurred once. The genes are TRBV6-5 and TRBJ2-7; TRBD2 agrees at 10 bases. Germline V CDR1 and CDR2: MNHEY, SVGAGI. The length of the CDR3 is 14 residues. Trimming removed 11 bases from V and 2 bases from J; junction bases left unmatched: 9. The CDR3 region is CAAQPGLAAYEQYF. The CDR3 bases are TGTGCCGCTCAGCCCGGACTAGCGGCCTACGAGCAGTACTTC.

The chain recombines TRBV19 with TRBJ2-1; the D gene is possibly TRBD2 (6 bases). The V gene's germline CDR1 is LNHDA and CDR2 SQIVND (reference sequence). CDR3 size: 15 residues. With 7 bases removed from V and 4 bases from J, the gap between germline ends came to 17 bases. CDR3 coding DNA: TGTGCCAGTATTGGTACGGGAGAGCGGTACAATGAGCAGTTCTTC. This codes for CASIGTGERYNEQFF.

The chain combines TRBV10-3 with TRBJ2-7; D is perhaps TRBD1 (6 bases). Germline V gene sequence: CDR1 ENHRY, CDR2 SYGVKD. The CDR3 contains 14 residues. With 0 bases removed from V and 3 bases from J, the gap between germline ends came to 9 bases. The CDR3 sequence: CAISESVGGYEQYF. The CDR3 DNA sequence: TGTGCCATCAGTGAGTCGGTAGGGGGCTACGAGCAGTACTTC.

The rearrangement joins TRBV5-4 to TRBJ1-1; 7 bases are a match to TRBD1. Looked up from germline, CDR1 is SGHNT and CDR2 is YYREEE (reference sequence). This CDR3 comprises 15 residues. The ends lost 0 bases at V and 3 bases at J; junction bases unmatched: 5. In DNA form, the CDR3 reads TGTGCCAGCAGCTTGGCCACAGGGGAGTACACTGAAGCTTTCTTT. As protein: CASSLATGEYTEAFF.

This chain connects TRBV27 to TRBJ2-1, with 10 bases matching TRBD2. There are 18 residues in the CDR3. Germline CDR1 is MNHEY and CDR2 is SMNVEV (reference sequence). V was pared by 7 bases and J by 2 bases, with 14 bases of the junction left unmatched. The CDR3 loop is CASTGASGRDSAYNEQFF. Written as DNA, the CDR3 is TGTGCCAGCACCGGGGCAAGCGGGAGGGATTCCGCCTACAATGAGCAGTTCTTC.

V is TRBV2 and J is TRBJ1-5; D is uncertain. This CDR3 spans 14 amino acids. The ends were cut back, 2 bases at V and 10 bases at J, with 15 bases in the middle. The germline V gene has CDR1 SNHLY and CDR2 FYNNEI. CDR3 protein: CASSEFREGGPQHF. The CDR3 bases are TGTGCCAGCAGTGAATTTAGGGAGGGAGGACCCCAGCATTTT. Supplemented by reference TRBV2 and TRBJ1-5, the full variable domain reads EPEVTQTPSHQVTQMGQEVILRCVPISNHLYFYWYRQILGQKVEFLVSFYNNEISEKSEIFDDQFSVERPDGSNFTLKIRSTKLEDSAMYFCASSEFREGGPQHFGDGTRLSIL.

The rearrangement joins TRBV5-1 to TRBJ1-1; no definite D call. CDR3 length: 14 amino acids. V lost 4 bases and J lost 2, with 12 bases in between. Germline V lookup: CDR1 SGHRS, CDR2 YFSETQ. CDR3 sequence (DNA): TGCGCCAGCAGCGCGATCGAGGGTAACACTGAAGCTTTCTTT. It specifies CASSAIEGNTEAFF.

V and J are TRBV18 and TRBJ2-5, with TRBD1 as a possible D gene (6 bases). V dropped 4 bases and J dropped 3 bases, with 9 bases sitting between them. CDR3 length: 13 amino acids. Germline CDR1 is KGHSH and CDR2 is LQKENI. This CDR3 reads CASSQQGEETQYF. The CDR3 bases are TGTGCCAGCTCACAACAGGGAGAAGAGACCCAGTACTTC.

In this sample, this clone turned up once. The V and J genes are TRBV18 and TRBJ2-7, with 9 bases lining up with TRBD2. Germline V gene sequence: CDR1 KGHSH, CDR2 LQKENI. The CDR3 consists of 15 residues. V was pared by 2 bases and J by 4 bases, with 6 bases of the junction left unmatched. The chain's CDR3 is CASSPTSGLRYEQYF. The CDR3 DNA reads TGTGCCAGCTCACCAACTAGCGGGCTCCGTTACGAGCAGTACTTC. Full variable domain (outside the CDR3, taken from reference TRBV18 and TRBJ2-7): NAGVMQNPRHLVRRRGQEARLRCSPMKGHSHVYWYRQLPEEGLKFMVYLQKENIIDESGMPKERFSAEFPKEGPSILRIQQVVRGDSAAYFCASSPTSGLRYEQYFGPGTRLTVT.

This clone turned up a few times. The genes are TRBV4-3 and TRBJ2-2; D might be TRBD2 (6 bases). Trimming took off 0 bases at V and 15 bases at J, with 20 bases between the two ends. Germline CDR1 is LGHNA and CDR2 is YSLEER. This CDR3 has 15 residues. The CDR3 reads CASSQDFTSPTAVFF. The CDR3 DNA is TGCGCCAGCAGCCAAGATTTTACTAGCCCCACCGCGGTGTTTTTT.

Written as DNA, the CDR3 is TGTGCCAGCAGCCAGGACCTTGGGACAGGGACCTACAATGAGCAGTTCTTC. Its translation is CASSQDLGTGTYNEQFF. The chain carries TRBV14 and TRBJ2-1; 9 nucleotides agree with TRBD1. CDR3 length: 17 residues. With 3 bases clipped from V and 2 bases from J, the junction kept 8 bases outside the gene matches. Germline CDR1 SGHDN, CDR2 FVKESK.

The chain uses TRBV19 and TRBJ1-2; tentatively, D is TRBD1 (5 bases). The germline V gene encodes CDR1 LNHDA and CDR2 SQIVND (reference sequence). The CDR3 covers 18 residues. The V and J ends lost 7 bases and 2 bases respectively, with 26 bases between them. The CDR3 spells CASTDAGGDWLLNYGYTF. CDR3 bases: TGTGCCAGTACCGATGCGGGGGGGGATTGGCTTCTAAACTATGGCTACACCTTC.

V usage is TRBV28 and J usage is TRBJ2-3, with 7 bases aligning to TRBD1. Germline values: CDR1 MDHEN, CDR2 SYDVKM. Trimming removed 7 bases from V and 9 bases from J; junction bases left unmatched: 7. The CDR3 has 12 residues. CDR3 loop: CASNLRDSTQYF. CDR3 coding DNA: TGTGCCAGCAACCTGAGGGACAGCACGCAGTATTTT.

This chain uses TRBV20-1 with TRBJ1-2; D may be TRBD1 (6 bases). Germline V gene data show CDR1 as DFQATT and CDR2 as SNEGSKA (reference sequence). The V and J ends lost 3 bases and 0 bases respectively, with 8 bases between them. CDR3 length equals 13 residues. CDR3 amino acids: CSASNRANYGYTF. CDR3 nucleotide sequence: TGCAGTGCTAGTAACAGGGCTAACTATGGCTACACCTTC.

J is TRBJ2-7 and V is TRBV28, with TRBD1 identical over 9 bases. Germline loops: CDR1 MDHEN, CDR2 SYDVKM. The trim removed 6 bases at V and 2 bases at J, leaving 11 bases unmatched. This CDR3 has 16 amino acids. The CDR3 reads CASSRTGRQGAYEQYF. The CDR3 region has the DNA TGTGCCAGCAGCCGTACGGGGAGACAGGGGGCCTACGAGCAGTACTTC.